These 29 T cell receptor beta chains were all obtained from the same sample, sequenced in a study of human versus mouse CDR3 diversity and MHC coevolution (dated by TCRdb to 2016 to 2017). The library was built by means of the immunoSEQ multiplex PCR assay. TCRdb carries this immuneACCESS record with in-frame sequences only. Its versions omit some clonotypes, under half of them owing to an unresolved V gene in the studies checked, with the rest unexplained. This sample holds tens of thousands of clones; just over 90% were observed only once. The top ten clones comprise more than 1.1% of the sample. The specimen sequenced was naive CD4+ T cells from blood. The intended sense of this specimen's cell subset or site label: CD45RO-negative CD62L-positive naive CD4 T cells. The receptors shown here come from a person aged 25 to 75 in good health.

The CDR3 DNA reads TGTGCCAGTAGAGGGATCACAGGGAATCCAGATACGCAGTATTTT. This sequence encodes CASRGITGNPDTQYF. The chain has TRBV19 and TRBJ2-3; D is possibly TRBD1 (6 bases). This CDR3 comprises 15 residues. Germline loops: CDR1 LNHDA, CDR2 SQIVND (reference sequence). V lost 6 bases, J lost 4 bases, and 17 bases lay in between.

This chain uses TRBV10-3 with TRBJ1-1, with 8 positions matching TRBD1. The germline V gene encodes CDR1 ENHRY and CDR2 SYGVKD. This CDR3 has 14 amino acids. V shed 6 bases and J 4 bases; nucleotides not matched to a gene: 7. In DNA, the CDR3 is TGTGCCATCAGCAGGGGGCTTGAGGGCACTGAAGCTTTCTTT. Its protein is CAISRGLEGTEAFF.

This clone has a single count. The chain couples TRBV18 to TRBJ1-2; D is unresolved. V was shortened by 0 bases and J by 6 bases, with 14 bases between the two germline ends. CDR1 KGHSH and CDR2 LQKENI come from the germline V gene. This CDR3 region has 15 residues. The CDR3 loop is CASSPPLERIHGYTF. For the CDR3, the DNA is TGTGCCAGCTCACCACCCTTGGAGAGGATACATGGCTACACCTTC.

CDR3 amino acids: CASSLGPSSNEKLFF. DNA for the CDR3: TGCGCCAGCAGCTTGGGCCCGAGTTCTAATGAAAAACTGTTTTTT. The genes are TRBV5-1 and TRBJ1-4; D unclear. The CDR3 covers 15 residues. Trimming cost V 0 bases and J 3 bases, with 9 bases left between them. Germline lookup yields CDR1 SGHRS and CDR2 YFSETQ. The full variable domain, in which reference TRBV5-1 and TRBJ1-4 provide the parts outside the CDR3, is KAGVTQTPRYLIKTRGQQVTLSCSPISGHRSVSWYQQTPGQGLQFLFEYFSETQRNKGNFPGRFSGRQFSNSRSEMNVSTLELGDSALYLCASSLGPSSNEKLFFGSGTQLSVL.

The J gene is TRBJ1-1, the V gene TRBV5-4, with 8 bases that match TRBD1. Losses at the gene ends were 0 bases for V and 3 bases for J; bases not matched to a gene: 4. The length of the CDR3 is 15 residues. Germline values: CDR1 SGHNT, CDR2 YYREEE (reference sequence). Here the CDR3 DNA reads TGTGCCAGCAGCTTGGACAACAGGGGGGACACTGAAGCTTTCTTT. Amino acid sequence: CASSLDNRGDTEAFF.

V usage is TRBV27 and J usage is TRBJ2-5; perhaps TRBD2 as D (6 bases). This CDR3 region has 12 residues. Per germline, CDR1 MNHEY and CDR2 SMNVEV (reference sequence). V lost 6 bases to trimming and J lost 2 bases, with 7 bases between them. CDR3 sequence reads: CASRRGQETQYF. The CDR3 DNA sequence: TGTGCCAGCAGACGGGGGCAAGAGACCCAGTACTTC.

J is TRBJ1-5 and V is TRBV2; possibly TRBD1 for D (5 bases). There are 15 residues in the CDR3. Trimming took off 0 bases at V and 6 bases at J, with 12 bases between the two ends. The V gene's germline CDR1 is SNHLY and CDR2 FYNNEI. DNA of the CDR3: TGTGCCAGCAGTGAAGCGCTTCAGGGCTTTCAGCCCCAGCATTTT. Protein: CASSEALQGFQPQHF.

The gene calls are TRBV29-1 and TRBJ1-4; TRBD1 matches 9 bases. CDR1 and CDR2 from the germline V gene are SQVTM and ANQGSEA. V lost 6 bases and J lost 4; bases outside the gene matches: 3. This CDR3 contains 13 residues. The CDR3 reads CSVGQGFNEKLFF. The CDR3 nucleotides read TGCAGCGTCGGACAGGGGTTTAATGAAAAACTGTTTTTT.

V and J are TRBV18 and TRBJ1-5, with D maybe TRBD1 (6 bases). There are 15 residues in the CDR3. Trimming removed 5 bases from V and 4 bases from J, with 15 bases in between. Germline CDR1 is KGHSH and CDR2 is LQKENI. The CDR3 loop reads CASSSPGGRNQPQHF. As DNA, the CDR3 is TGTGCCAGCTCATCTCCTGGGGGCAGGAATCAGCCCCAGCATTTT. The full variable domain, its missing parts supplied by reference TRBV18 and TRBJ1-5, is NAGVMQNPRHLVRRRGQEARLRCSPMKGHSHVYWYRQLPEEGLKFMVYLQKENIIDESGMPKERFSAEFPKEGPSILRIQQVVRGDSAAYFCASSSPGGRNQPQHFGDGTRLSIL.

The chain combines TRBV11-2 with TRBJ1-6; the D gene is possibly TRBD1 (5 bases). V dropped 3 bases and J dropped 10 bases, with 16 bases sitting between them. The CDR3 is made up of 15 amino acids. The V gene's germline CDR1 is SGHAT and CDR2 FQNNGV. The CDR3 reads CASSLGEGIGSPLHF. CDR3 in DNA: TGTGCCAGCAGCTTGGGGGAGGGAATTGGATCACCCCTCCACTTT.

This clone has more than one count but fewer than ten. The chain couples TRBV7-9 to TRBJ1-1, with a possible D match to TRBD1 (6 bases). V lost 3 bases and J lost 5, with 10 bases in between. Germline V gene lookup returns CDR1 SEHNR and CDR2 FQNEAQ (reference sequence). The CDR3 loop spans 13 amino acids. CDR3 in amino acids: CASSFLQGTEAFF. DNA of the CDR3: TGTGCCAGCAGCTTTTTACAGGGAACTGAAGCTTTCTTT.

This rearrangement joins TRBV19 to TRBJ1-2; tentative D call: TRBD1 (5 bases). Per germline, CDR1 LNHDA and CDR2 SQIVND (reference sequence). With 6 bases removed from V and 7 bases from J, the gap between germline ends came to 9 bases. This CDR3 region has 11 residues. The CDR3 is CASRRGVGYTF. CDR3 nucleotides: TGTGCCAGTAGAAGGGGCGTTGGCTACACCTTC.

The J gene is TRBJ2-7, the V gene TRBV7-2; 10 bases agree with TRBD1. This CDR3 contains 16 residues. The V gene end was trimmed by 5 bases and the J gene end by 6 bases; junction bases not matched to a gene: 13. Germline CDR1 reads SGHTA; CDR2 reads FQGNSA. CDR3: CASSRRTGTGDPEQYF. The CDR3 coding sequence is TGTGCCAGCAGCCGCAGAACCGGGACAGGGGACCCCGAGCAGTACTTC.

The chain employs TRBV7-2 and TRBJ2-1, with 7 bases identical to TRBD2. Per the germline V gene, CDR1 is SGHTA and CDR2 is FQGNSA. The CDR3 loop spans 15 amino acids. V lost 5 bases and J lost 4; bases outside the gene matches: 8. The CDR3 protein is CASSVTSAMYNEQFF. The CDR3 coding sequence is TGTGCCAGCAGCGTCACTAGCGCGATGTACAATGAGCAGTTCTTC.

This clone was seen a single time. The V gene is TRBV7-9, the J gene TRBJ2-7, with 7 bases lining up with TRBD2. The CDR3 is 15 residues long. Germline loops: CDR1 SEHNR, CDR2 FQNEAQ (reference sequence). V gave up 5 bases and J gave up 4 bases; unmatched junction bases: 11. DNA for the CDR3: TGTGCCAGCAGCCCTCCCCTCGGGCGGGGGTACGAGCAGTACTTC. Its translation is CASSPPLGRGYEQYF. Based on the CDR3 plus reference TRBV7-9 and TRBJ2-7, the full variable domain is DTGVSQNPRHKITKRGQNVTFRCDPISEHNRLYWYRQTLGQGPEFLTYFQNEAQLEKSRLLSDRFSAERPKGSFSTLEIQRTEQGDSAMYLCASSPPLGRGYEQYFGPGTRLTVT.

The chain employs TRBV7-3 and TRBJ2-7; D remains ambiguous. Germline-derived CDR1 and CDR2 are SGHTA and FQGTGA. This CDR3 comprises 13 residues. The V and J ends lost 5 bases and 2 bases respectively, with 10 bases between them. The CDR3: CASSLDNTYEQYF. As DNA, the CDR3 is TGTGCCAGCAGCCTTGACAATACCTACGAGCAGTACTTC.

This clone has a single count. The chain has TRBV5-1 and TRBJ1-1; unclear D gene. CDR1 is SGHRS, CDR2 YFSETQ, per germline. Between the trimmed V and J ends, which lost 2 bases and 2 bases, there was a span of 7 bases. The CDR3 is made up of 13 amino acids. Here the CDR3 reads CASSFKRNTEAFF. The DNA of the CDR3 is TGCGCCAGCAGCTTTAAGAGAAACACTGAAGCTTTCTTT.

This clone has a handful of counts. The CDR3 protein is CSVVRETVEQFF. The DNA of the CDR3 is TGCAGCGTTGTACGGGAGACAGTTGAGCAGTTCTTC. The V and J genes are TRBV29-1 and TRBJ2-1, with a weak D call TRBD2 (6 bases). Trimming cost V 4 bases and J 9 bases, with 13 bases left between them. This CDR3 spans 12 amino acids. Germline V gives CDR1 SQVTM, CDR2 ANQGSEA.

The CDR3 loop reads CASSPGSGRAVAQHF. The CDR3 region has the DNA TGTGCCAGCTCACCAGGTTCGGGGAGGGCTGTGGCCCAGCATTTT. The chain combines TRBV18 with TRBJ1-5; D is ambiguous. V lost 2 bases to trimming and J lost 11 bases, with 19 bases between them. The CDR3 sequence is 15 residues long. The germline gives CDR1 KGHSH, CDR2 LQKENI.

The CDR3 nucleotides are TGTGCCTGGAGTGGGGGACACAATCAGCCCCAGCATTTT. Translated: CAWSGGHNQPQHF. The chain links TRBV30 to TRBJ1-5; a weak D match, TRBD1 (6 bases). Germline loops: CDR1 GTSNPN, CDR2 SVGIG (reference sequence). V was cut by 1 base and J by 3 bases, with 7 bases left in between. There are 13 residues in the CDR3.

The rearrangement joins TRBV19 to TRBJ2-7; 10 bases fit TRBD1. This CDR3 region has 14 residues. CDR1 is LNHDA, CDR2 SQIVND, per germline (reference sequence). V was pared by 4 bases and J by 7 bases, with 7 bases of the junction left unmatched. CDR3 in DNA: TGTGCCAGTAGTAGGGACAGGGGCCTTGAGGAGCAGTACTTC. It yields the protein CASSRDRGLEEQYF.

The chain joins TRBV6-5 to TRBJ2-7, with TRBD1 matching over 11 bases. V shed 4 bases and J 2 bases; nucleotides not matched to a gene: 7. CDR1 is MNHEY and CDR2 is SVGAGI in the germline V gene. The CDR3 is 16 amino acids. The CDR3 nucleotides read TGTGCCAGCAGTTCCAGGACAGGGGGCTATACCTACGAGCAGTACTTC. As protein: CASSSRTGGYTYEQYF.

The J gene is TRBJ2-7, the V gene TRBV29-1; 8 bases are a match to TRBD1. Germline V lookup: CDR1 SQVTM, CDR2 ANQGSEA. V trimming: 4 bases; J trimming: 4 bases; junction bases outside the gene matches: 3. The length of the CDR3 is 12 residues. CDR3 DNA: TGCAGCGTTGGGACAGGGATTTACGAGCAGTACTTC. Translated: CSVGTGIYEQYF.

CDR3 sequence reads: CASSFSGRAYNEQFF. CDR3 DNA sequence: TGTGCCAGCAGCTTTAGCGGGAGGGCCTACAATGAGCAGTTCTTC. This chain connects TRBV7-3 to TRBJ2-1; 11 nucleotides align to TRBD2. The CDR3 is 15 residues long. J gave up 2 bases and V 3 bases, and 0 bases lay outside the gene matches. Germline CDR1 is SGHTA and CDR2 is FQGTGA. The full variable domain, its missing parts supplied by reference TRBV7-3 and TRBJ2-1, is GAGVSQTPSNKVTEKGKYVELRCDPISGHTALYWYRQSLGQGPEFLIYFQGTGAADDSGLPNDRFFAVRPEGSVSTLKIQRTERGDSAVYLCASSFSGRAYNEQFFGPGTRLTVL.

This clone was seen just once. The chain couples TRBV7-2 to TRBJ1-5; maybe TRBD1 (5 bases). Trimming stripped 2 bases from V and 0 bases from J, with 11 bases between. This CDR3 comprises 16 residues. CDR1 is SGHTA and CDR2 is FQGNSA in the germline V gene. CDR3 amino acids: CASSLTGGISNQPQHF. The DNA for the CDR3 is TGTGCCAGCAGCTTAACAGGAGGGATTAGCAATCAGCCCCAGCATTTT.

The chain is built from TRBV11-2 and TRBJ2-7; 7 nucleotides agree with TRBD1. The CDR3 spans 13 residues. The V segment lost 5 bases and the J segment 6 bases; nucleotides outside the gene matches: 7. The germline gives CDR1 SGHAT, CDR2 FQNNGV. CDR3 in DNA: TGTGCCAGCAGCCCAAGACAGGGCGCCGAGCAGTACTTC. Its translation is CASSPRQGAEQYF.

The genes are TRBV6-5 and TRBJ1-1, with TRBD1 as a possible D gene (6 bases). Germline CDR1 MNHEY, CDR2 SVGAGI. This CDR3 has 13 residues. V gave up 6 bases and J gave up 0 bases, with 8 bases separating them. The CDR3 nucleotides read TGTGCCAGCAGAGGACAGTTGAACACTGAAGCTTTCTTT. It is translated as CASRGQLNTEAFF.

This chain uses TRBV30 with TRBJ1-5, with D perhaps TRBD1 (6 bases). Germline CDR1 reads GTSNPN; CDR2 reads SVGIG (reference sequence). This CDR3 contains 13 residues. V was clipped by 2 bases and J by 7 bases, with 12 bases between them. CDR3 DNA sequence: TGTGCCTGGAGTATATCAGGGGTCCAGCCCCAGCATTTT. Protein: CAWSISGVQPQHF.

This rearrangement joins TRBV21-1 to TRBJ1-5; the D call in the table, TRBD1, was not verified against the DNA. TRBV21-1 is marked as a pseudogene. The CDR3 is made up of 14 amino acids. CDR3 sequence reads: CASGYGRNNQPQHF. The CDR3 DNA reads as TGTGCCAGCGGATATGGCAGGAACAATCAGCCCCAGCATTTT.